The clone carrying this T cell receptor beta chain was observed a few times. Antigen specificity is unknown. An end of the junction differs from the germline gene, which may be a read error. These data originate in a study of tumor and adjacent non-tumor tissue in lung cancer. Study-level background: Histology: about a dozen adenocarcinoma, a couple of squamous cell carcinoma, 1 small cell lung cancer. Each sample yielded a few million productive TCRbeta reads on average.

The germline V gene encodes CDR1 SGHRS and CDR2 YFSETQ. This CDR3 is 14 amino acids long. Three rounds of nested PCR, following a modified ARM-PCR protocol, produced the TCRbeta library. Each CDR3 protein gets one entry after TCRdb re-called the multiplex PCR reads with MiXCR. The sample carries around 71,000 distinct CDR3 sequences, 72% recorded once. No cell sorting was done before RNA was extracted from the tissue. Regarding the study as a whole: TCR diversity was significantly greater in tumor than normal lung tissue.

The sequence derives from a woman aged 40 to 50 with non-small cell lung cancer. The gene calls are TRBV5-1 and TRBJ1-4; the D gene is possibly TRBD1 (5 bases). Sequencing used lung tumor tissue. The CDR3 DNA follows: TGCGCCAGCAGCCCGCGGACAACCAATGAAAAACTGTTTTTT. It translates to CASSPRTTNEKLFF. The whole variable domain, filled in from reference TRBV5-1 and TRBJ1-4, reads KAGVTQTPRYLIKTRGQQVTLSCSPISGHRSVSWYQQTPGQGLQFLFEYFSETQRNKGNFPGRFSGRQFSNSRSEMNVSTLELGDSALYLCASSPRTTNEKLFFGSGTQLSVL.